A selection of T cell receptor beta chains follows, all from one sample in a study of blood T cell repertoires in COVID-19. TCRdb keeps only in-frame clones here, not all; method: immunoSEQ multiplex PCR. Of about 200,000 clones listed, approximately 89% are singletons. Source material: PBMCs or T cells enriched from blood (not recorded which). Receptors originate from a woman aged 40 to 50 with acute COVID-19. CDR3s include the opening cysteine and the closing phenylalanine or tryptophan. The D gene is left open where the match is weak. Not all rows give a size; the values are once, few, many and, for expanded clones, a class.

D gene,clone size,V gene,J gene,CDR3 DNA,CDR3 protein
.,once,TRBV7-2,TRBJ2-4,TGTGCCAGCAGCACTTCACAGGGAATGAAAAACATTCAGTACTTC,CASSTSQGMKNIQYF
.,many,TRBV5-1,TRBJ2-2,TGCGCCAGCAGCTTGGCCCTACTAGCAGGCGGGGAGCTGTTTTTT,CASSLALLAGGELFF
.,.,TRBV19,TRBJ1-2,TGTGCCAGTACGGAGCGATCGGCTACTGGCTACACCTTC,CASTERSATGYTF
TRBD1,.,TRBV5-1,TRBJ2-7,TGCGCCAGCAGCTTGACATCACAGGGACAGGGGGCTCGGGAGCAGTACTTC,CASSLTSQGQGAREQYF
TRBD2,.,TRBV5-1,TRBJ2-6,TGCGCCAGCAGCTTGATAGGCGGGGGATCTGGGGCCAACGTCCTGACTTTC,CASSLIGGGSGANVLTF
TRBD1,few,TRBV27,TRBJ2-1,TGTGCCAGCGGGACAGGGGGCCCCTACAATGAGCAGTTCTTC,CASGTGGPYNEQFF
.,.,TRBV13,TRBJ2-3,TGTGCCAGCAGCTTAGGACAGGAGAGCACAGATACGCAGTATTTT,CASSLGQESTDTQYF
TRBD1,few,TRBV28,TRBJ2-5,TGTGCCAGCAGTTCGGGGACAGGGTCCGAGACCCAGTACTTC,CASSSGTGSETQYF
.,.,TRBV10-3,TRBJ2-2,TGTGCCATCAGTGAACAGACCGGGGAGCTGTTTTTT,CAISEQTGELFF
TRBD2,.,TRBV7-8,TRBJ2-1,TGTGCCAGCAGCTCACATCGTAGCGGGGGGGACAATGAGCAGTTCTTC,CASSSHRSGGDNEQFF
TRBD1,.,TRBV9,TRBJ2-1,TGTGCCAGCAGCGTAGCCAGGACAGGATACAATGAGCAGTTCTTC,CASSVARTGYNEQFF
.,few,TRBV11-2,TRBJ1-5,TGTGCCAGCAGCTCCACCCCCAGGGATCAGCCCCAGCATTTT,CASSSTPRDQPQHF
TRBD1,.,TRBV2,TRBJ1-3,TGTGCCAGCAGAGGCGACAGGGCGGTTCGGAACACCATATATTTT,CASRGDRAVRNTIYF
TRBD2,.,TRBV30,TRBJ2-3,TGTGCATCGACTAGCGGGAGACTAGATACGCAGTATTTT,CASTSGRLDTQYF
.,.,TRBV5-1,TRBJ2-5,TGCGCCAGCAGCCCACAGGGCCAAGAGACCCAGTACTTC,CASSPQGQETQYF
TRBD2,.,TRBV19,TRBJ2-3,TGTGCCAGTAGTATTATCGGGAGGAGAGCTAGCACAGATACGCAGTATTTT,CASSIIGRRASTDTQYF
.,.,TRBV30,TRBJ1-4,TGTGCCTGGAGTGTAGGAAGGCGGGGGATTGAGGAAAAACTGTTTTTT,CAWSVGRRGIEEKLFF
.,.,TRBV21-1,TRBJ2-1,TGTGCCAGCAGCCCCAGGCGGGGGGGCTACAATGAGCAGTTCTTC,CASSPRRGGYNEQFF
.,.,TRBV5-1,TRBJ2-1,TGCGCCAGCAGCCCAAAGCTAACTAGTGAAAATGAGCAGTTCTTC,CASSPKLTSENEQFF
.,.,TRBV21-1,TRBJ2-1,TGTGCCAGCGACAATTTAGCGGGCGCCCACCCCCATGAGCAGTTCTTC,CASDNLAGAHPHEQFF